These 8 T cell receptor beta chains were sequenced from one sample in a study of human thymus T cells. Only in-frame clones appear in the TCRdb table, and some are missing; sequencing was by immunoSEQ multiplex PCR. The table includes under 95,000 clones, around 95% detected once. Thymic samples were excised during corrective heart operations. The material sequenced was thymus tissue. These receptors originate from a girl less than two years old with a congenital heart defect but otherwise immunologically healthy.

The rearrangement joins TRBV29-1 to TRBJ1-1; the D is unclear. V lost 4 bases and J lost 3, with 24 bases in between. CDR1 is SQVTM, CDR2 ANQGSEA, per germline. CDR3 size: 17 residues. The DNA of the CDR3 is TGCAGCGTTGCCCAGGTTCTCTCCGGACGTTGGGACACTGAAGCTTTCTTT. Translated, it gives CSVAQVLSGRWDTEAFF.

CDR3 sequence reads: CASSRVLAGEWRLADTQYF. The DNA of the CDR3 is TGTGCCAGCTCCCGAGTTTTAGCGGGAGAATGGAGGCTGGCAGATACGCAGTATTTT. V and J are TRBV18 and TRBJ2-3, with 9 bases identical to TRBD2. The germline V gene has CDR1 KGHSH and CDR2 LQKENI. This CDR3 has 19 amino acids. The V segment lost 6 bases and the J segment 4 bases; nucleotides outside the gene matches: 20.

The chain links TRBV28 to TRBJ1-4; maybe TRBD1 (5 bases). V was cut by 3 bases and J by 7 bases, with 24 bases left in between. Germline V lookup: CDR1 MDHEN, CDR2 SYDVKM. This CDR3 is 18 amino acids long. CDR3 in amino acids: CASSFPKTFQGGREKLFF. Here the CDR3 DNA reads TGTGCCAGCAGTTTCCCCAAAACCTTCCAGGGAGGACGTGAAAAACTGTTTTTT.

The rearrangement joins TRBV5-1 to TRBJ2-3, with a tentative D call TRBD1 (6 bases). Germline V gene data show CDR1 as SGHRS and CDR2 as YFSETQ. This CDR3 is 16 amino acids long. The V gene lost 2 bases and the J gene lost 2 bases, with 15 bases spanning the gap. CDR3 DNA sequence: TGCGCCAGCAGCTTCACAGGGTGGAACCTCACAGATACGCAGTATTTT. It translates to CASSFTGWNLTDTQYF.

The chain has TRBV6-5 and TRBJ1-1; 7 nucleotides align to TRBD1. Germline V gives CDR1 MNHEY, CDR2 SVGAGI. The V gene end was trimmed by 0 bases and the J gene end by 5 bases; junction bases not matched to a gene: 9. CDR3 length: 16 residues. The CDR3 here is CASSYSQGQWRTEAFF. The CDR3 nucleotides read TGTGCCAGCAGTTACTCACAGGGGCAATGGAGAACTGAAGCTTTCTTT.

The rearrangement uses TRBV11-2 and TRBJ2-7, with D maybe TRBD2 (6 bases). The CDR3 sequence is 16 residues long. The germline gives CDR1 SGHAT, CDR2 FQNNGV. With 5 bases removed from V and 2 bases from J, the gap between germline ends came to 19 bases. CDR3 sequence reads: CASSSRLAAHTYEQYF. The CDR3 bases are TGTGCCAGCAGCAGCCGTTTAGCGGCTCATACCTACGAGCAGTACTTC. The whole variable domain, remainder taken from reference TRBV11-2 and TRBJ2-7, is EAGVAQSPRYKIIEKRQSVAFWCNPISGHATLYWYQQILGQGPKLLIQFQNNGVVDDSQLPKDRFSAERLKGVDSTLKIQPAKLEDSAVYLCASSSRLAAHTYEQYFGPGTRLTVT.

The V and J genes are TRBV4-1 and TRBJ2-7; no definite D call. V was pared by 1 base and J by 2 bases, with 9 bases between. CDR3 size: 14 residues. Germline V gene data show CDR1 as MGHRA and CDR2 as YSYEKL. The CDR3 here is CASSQAHGTYEQYF. The CDR3 nucleotides read TGCGCCAGCAGCCAAGCGCACGGAACCTACGAGCAGTACTTC.

The chain uses TRBV6-6 and TRBJ1-1; 7 bases are a match to TRBD1. This CDR3 is 14 amino acids long. Germline assignment: CDR1 MNHNY and CDR2 SVGAGI (reference sequence). Trimming cost V 8 bases and J 1 base; bases outside gene matches: 7. The CDR3 protein is CASDRERGNTEAFF. The CDR3 coding sequence is TGTGCCAGCGACAGGGAGAGGGGGAACACTGAAGCTTTCTTT.